What follows describes a single T cell receptor beta chain. Its antigen is undetermined. These data are taken from a study of cytomegalovirus exposure and HLA in healthy donors. Germline CDR1 is GTSNPN and CDR2 is SVGIG (reference sequence). The CDR3 runs to 10 residues. The V end was cut by 5 bases, the J end by 6 bases, with 5 bases between. In the PCR, 60 Vbeta and 13 Jbeta primers were used. This table comes from immunoSEQ multiplex PCR, and its TCRdb copy is limited to in-frame clones, with some not included. The data show roughly 180,000 clones, roughly 88% seen once. Whole-study results and caveats: Cytomegalovirus status, reportedly, was diagnosed with high specificity and sensitivity by the classifier. Some segments of the V type, notably TRBV6-2 and TRBV6-3, were excluded as indistinguishable. Upon later analysis, HLA-associated TCR beta chains proved more clonally expanded than other, equally common chains.

The sequence was collected from a man younger than 35 in good health and CMV-seropositive. J is TRBJ2-1 and V is TRBV30; no reliable D call. Source material: PBMCs. CDR3 region: CAWSSNEQFF. The DNA of the CDR3 is TGTGCCTGGTCTTCCAATGAGCAGTTCTTC.